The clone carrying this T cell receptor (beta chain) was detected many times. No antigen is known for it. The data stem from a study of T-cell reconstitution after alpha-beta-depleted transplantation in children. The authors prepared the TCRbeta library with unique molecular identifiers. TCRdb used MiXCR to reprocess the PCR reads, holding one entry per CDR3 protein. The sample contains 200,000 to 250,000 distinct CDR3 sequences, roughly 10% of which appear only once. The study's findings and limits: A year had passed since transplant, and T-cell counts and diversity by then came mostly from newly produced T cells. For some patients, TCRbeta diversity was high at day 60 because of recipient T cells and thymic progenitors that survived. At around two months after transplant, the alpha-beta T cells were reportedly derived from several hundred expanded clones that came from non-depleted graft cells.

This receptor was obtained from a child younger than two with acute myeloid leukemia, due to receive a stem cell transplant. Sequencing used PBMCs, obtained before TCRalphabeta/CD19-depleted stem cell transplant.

This chain's CDR3 is CSARELARPGDTQYF. DNA of the CDR3: TGCAGTGCTAGAGAGTTGGCGCGACCTGGAGATACGCAGTATTTT. J is TRBJ2-3 and V is TRBV20-1; D gene ambiguous. The CDR3 has 15 amino acids. V was clipped by 0 bases and J by 5 bases, with 15 bases between them. Germline V CDR1 and CDR2: DFQATT, SNEGSKA (reference sequence).